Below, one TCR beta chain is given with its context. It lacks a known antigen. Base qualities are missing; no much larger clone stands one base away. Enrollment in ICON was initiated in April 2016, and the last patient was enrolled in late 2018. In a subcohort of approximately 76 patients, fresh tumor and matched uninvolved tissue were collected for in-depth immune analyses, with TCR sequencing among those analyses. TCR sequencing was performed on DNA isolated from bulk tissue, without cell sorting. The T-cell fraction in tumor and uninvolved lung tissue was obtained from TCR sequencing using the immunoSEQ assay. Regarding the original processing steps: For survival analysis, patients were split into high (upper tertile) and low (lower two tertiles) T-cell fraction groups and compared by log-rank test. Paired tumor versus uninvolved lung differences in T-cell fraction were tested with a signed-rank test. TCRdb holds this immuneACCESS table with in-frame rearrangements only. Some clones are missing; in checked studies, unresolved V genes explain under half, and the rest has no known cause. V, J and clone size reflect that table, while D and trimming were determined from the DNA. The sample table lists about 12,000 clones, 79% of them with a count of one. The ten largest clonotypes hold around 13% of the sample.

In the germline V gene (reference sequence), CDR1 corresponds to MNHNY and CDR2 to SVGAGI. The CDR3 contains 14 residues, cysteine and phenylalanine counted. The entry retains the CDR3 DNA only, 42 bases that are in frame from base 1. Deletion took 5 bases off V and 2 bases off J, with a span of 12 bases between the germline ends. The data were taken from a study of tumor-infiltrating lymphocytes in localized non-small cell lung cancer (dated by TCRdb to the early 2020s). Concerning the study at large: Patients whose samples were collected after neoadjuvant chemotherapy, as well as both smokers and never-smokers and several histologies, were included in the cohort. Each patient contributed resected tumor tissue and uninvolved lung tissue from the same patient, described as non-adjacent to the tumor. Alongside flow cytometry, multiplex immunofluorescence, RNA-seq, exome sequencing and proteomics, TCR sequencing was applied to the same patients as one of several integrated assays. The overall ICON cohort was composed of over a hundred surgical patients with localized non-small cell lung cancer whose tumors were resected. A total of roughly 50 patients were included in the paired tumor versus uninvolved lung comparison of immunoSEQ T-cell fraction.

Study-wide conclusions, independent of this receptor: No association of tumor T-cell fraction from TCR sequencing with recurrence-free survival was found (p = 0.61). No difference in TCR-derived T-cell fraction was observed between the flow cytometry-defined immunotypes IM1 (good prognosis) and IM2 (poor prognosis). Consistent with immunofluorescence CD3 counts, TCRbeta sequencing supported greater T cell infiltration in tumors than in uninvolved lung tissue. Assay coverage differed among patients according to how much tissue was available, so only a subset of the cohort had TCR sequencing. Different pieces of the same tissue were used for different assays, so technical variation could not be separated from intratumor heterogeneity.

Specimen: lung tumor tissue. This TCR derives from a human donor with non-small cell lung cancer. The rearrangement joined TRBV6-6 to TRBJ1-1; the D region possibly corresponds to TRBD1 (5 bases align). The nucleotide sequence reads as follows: TGTGCCAGCAGTACGCAGGGTACCAACACTGAAGCTTTCTTT. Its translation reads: CASSTQGTNTEAFF.